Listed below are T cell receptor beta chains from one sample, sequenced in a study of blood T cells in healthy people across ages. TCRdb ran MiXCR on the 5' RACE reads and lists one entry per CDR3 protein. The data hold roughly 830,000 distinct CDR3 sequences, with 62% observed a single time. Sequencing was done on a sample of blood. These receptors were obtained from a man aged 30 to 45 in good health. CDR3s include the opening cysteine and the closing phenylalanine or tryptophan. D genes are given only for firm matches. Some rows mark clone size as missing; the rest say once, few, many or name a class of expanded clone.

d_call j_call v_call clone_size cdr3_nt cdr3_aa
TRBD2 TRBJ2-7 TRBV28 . TGTGCCAGCTCCTCCCAGACTAGCGGGGGGGCCCACGAGCAGTACTTC CASSSQTSGGAHEQYF
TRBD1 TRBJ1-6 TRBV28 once TGTGCCAGCAGTTTGCCAACAGGGGAGAGCTCCTATAATTCACCCCTCCACTTT CASSLPTGESSYNSPLHF
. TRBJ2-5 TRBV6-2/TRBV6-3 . TGTGCCAGCATGGGGAGGAGGGCGACCTACAATGAGCAGTACTTC CASMGRRATYNEQYF
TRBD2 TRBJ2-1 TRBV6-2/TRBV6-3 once TGTGCCAGCAGTCCTCGAGCGGGGGGGCCCTTTAATGAGCAGTTCTTC CASSPRAGGPFNEQFF
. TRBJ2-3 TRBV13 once TGTGCCACCAAGAAAAGAGGGAGCACAGATACGCAGTATTTT CATKKRGSTDTQYF
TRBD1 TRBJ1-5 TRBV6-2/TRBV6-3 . TGTGCCAGCAGTTACGGGACAGGGGACCACTTTTTCAATCAGCCCCAGCATTTT CASSYGTGDHFFNQPQHF
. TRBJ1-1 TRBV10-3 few TGTGCCATCAGAAGCGGTATCGCGGCGGCTGAGGCTTTCTTT CAIRSGIAAAEAFF
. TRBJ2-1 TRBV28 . TGTGCCAGCAGTGGGAGGAGACAGACTAACAATGAGCAGTTCTTC CASSGRRQTNNEQFF
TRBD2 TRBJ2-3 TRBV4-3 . TGCGCCAGCAGCCAAGCCAGCGGGGGCGGGGGGATCACAGATATGCAGTATTTT CASSQASGGGGITDMQYF
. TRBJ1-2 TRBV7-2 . TGTGCCAGCAGCTTACCAGGATTTATGGGCTACACCTTC CASSLPGFMGYTF
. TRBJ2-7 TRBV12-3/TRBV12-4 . TGTGCCAGCAGTCCCCGACAGTCTTCGAGCTCCTACGAGCAGTACTTC CASSPRQSSSSYEQYF
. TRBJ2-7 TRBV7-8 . TGTGCCAGCAGCTTAGAGCGCAGGGGTGTCCACGAGCAGTACTTC CASSLERRGVHEQYF
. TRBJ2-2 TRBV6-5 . TGTACCAGCAGTGAGTTGAAGAGGAACACCGGGGAGCTGTTTTTT CTSSELKRNTGELFF
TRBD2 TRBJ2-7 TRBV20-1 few TGCAGTGCTCCTAGCGGGGGGTCCTACGAGCAGTACTTC CSAPSGGSYEQYF
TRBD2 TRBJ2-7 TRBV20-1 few TGCAGTGCTTCAACTAGCGGGGGGCCCCACGAGCAGTACTTC CSASTSGGPHEQYF
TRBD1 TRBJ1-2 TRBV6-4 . TGTGCCAGCAGTGTTTCCGGGACAGGGCAAGACTATGGCTACACCTTC CASSVSGTGQDYGYTF
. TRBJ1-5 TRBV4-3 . TGCGCCAGCAGCCAAGATTGGGCGGGGGAAGGCAATCAGCCCCAGCATTTT CASSQDWAGEGNQPQHF
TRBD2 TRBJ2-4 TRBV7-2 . TGTGCCAACAGCTTCTTGCGGCTAGCGGGGGGGCCAGGTGAGCAGTACTTC CANSFLRLAGGPGEQYF
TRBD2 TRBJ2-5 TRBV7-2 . TGTGCCAGCAGCTTATGGCTAGCGGGGGGTCTACAAGAGACCCAGTACTTC CASSLWLAGGLQETQYF
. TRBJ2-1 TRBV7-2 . TGTGCCAGCAGCTTAGTTATACAGGAGGGGCAGTTCTTC CASSLVIQEGQFF
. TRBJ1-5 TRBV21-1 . TGTGCCAGCAAAGACAGGAACAATCAGCCCCAGCATTTT CASKDRNNQPQHF
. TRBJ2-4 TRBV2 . TGTGCCAGCAACTTAGCCAAAAACATTCAGTACTTC CASNLAKNIQYF
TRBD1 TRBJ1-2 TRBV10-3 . TGTGCCATCAGTGATTGGGACAGGGGAGACTATGGCTACACCTTC CAISDWDRGDYGYTF
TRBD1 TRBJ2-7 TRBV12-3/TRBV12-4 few TGTGCCAGCAGAATAACAGGGGGCGAGCAGTACTTC CASRITGGEQYF
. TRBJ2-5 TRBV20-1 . TGCAGTGCTTTCCCCTCGGAGGGGGGAGAGACCCAGTACTTC CSAFPSEGGETQYF
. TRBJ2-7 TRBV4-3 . TGCGCCAGCAGCCAAGAGAGGAGGGTAGGACAGAGCGAGCAGTACTTC CASSQERRVGQSEQYF
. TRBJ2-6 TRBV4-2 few TGTGCCAGCAGCCAAGGGGCCGAGAGCTCTGGGGCCAACGTCCTGACTTTC CASSQGAESSGANVLTF
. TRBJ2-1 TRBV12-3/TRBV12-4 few TGTGCCCAAGCGGCCCAAGGTGGCAATGAGCAGTTCTTC CAQAAQGGNEQFF
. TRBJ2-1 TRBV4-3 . TGCGCCAGCAGCCACCTCCCGTCGGATGAGCAGTTCTTC CASSHLPSDEQFF
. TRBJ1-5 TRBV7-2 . TGTGCCAGCACCCCCGGGCCGAATCAGCCCCAGCATTTT CASTPGPNQPQHF
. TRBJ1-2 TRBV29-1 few TGCAGCGTGGAGGGTCAAGTGGGGTTTTCCTATGGCTACACCTTC CSVEGQVGFSYGYTF
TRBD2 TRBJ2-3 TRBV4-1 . TGCGCCAGCAGCCAATTGCGGGAGAGGCCGGCAGATACGCAGTATTTT CASSQLRERPADTQYF
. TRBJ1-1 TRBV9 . TGTGCCAGCAGCCCCACCGGGAGACCCACTGAAGCTTTCTTT CASSPTGRPTEAFF
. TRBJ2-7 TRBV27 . TGTGCCAGCAGTTTGGGGGACGCAACCTACGAGCAGTACTTC CASSLGDATYEQYF
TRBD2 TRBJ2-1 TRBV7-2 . TGTGCCAGCAGCTTATCGTCTAGCGGGGGGGTCAATGAGCAGTTCTTC CASSLSSSGGVNEQFF
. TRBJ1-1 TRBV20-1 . TGCAGTGCTACAGATACAGGGAGGAACACTGAAGCTTTCTTT CSATDTGRNTEAFF
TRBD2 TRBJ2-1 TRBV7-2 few TGTGCCAGCAGCACGTCGACTAGCGGGGGGTCTAGCTCCTACAATGAGCAGTTCTTC CASSTSTSGGSSSYNEQFF
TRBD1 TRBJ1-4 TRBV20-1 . TGCAGTGCTACCCGGGACAGCTATAATGAAAAACTGTTTTTT CSATRDSYNEKLFF
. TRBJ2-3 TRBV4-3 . TGCGCCAGCAGCCCAGATCTCGGCACAGATACGCAGTATTTT CASSPDLGTDTQYF
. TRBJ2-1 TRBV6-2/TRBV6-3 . TGTGCCAGCAGCAATAGAGGGGAGGCAAGTGAGCAGTTCTTC CASSNRGEASEQFF
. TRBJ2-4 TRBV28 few TGTGCCAGCAGTGAAATTGGGCTAGCCAAAAACATTCAGTACTTC CASSEIGLAKNIQYF
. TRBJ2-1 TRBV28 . TGTGCCAGCAGGGTTAGTATAGATGAGCAGTTCTTC CASRVSIDEQFF